These T cell receptor beta chains were read from a single sample in a study of cytomegalovirus exposure and HLA in healthy donors. Only in-frame clones appear in the TCRdb table, and some are missing; sequencing was by immunoSEQ multiplex PCR. There are roughly 130,000 clones in the sample; approximately 82% occur only once, and roughly 2.5% lies in the top ten. Input material: PBMCs. The receptors originated from a boy between 2 and 10 years old in good health and CMV-seronegative. Both conserved end residues are part of each CDR3. The order of the fields is clone size, J gene, V gene, D gene, CDR3 DNA, CDR3 protein. A D gene is named only where the DNA matches it firmly. The size of a clone is reported for some rows only, either as once, few or many, or as a class for expanded clones.

clone size: -
J gene: TRBJ2-3
V gene: TRBV7-2
D gene: -
CDR3 DNA: TGTGCCAGCAGCCGCCTGGAGGATACGCAGTATTTT
CDR3 protein: CASSRLEDTQYF

clone size: -
J gene: TRBJ2-7
V gene: TRBV4-1
D gene: TRBD1
CDR3 DNA: TGCGCCAGCAGCCAAACGACAGGGATTTACGAGCAGTACTTC
CDR3 protein: CASSQTTGIYEQYF

clone size: -
J gene: TRBJ2-1
V gene: TRBV7-2
D gene: TRBD1
CDR3 DNA: TGTGCCAGCAGCCCAAGGGACAGGACTTACAATGAGCAGTTCTTC
CDR3 protein: CASSPRDRTYNEQFF

clone size: -
J gene: TRBJ1-6
V gene: TRBV27
D gene: -
CDR3 DNA: TGTGCCAGCTCACCGTATATGGCGGCCGCGGCACCCCTCCACTTT
CDR3 protein: CASSPYMAAAAPLHF

clone size: -
J gene: TRBJ1-5
V gene: TRBV19
D gene: TRBD1
CDR3 DNA: TGTGCCAGTAGTCCTCGACAGGGACTTAGGACGACTCCAAGCAATCAGCCCCAGCATTTT
CDR3 protein: CASSPRQGLRTTPSNQPQHF

clone size: -
J gene: TRBJ2-7
V gene: TRBV9
D gene: -
CDR3 DNA: TGTGCCAGCAGCGTCGATAATATCCGACTTAACGAGCAGTACTTC
CDR3 protein: CASSVDNIRLNEQYF

clone size: -
J gene: TRBJ1-6
V gene: TRBV6-4
D gene: -
CDR3 DNA: TGTGCCAGCAGTGCTTCAGGGAATTCACCCCTCCACTTT
CDR3 protein: CASSASGNSPLHF

clone size: -
J gene: TRBJ1-2
V gene: TRBV4-1
D gene: -
CDR3 DNA: TGCGCCAGCAGCCAGGGCGCCTTAGGACAGTATGGCTACACCTTC
CDR3 protein: CASSQGALGQYGYTF

clone size: -
J gene: TRBJ1-3
V gene: TRBV7-9
D gene: -
CDR3 DNA: TGTGCCAGCAGCTTAGCCCTCGGGGGGCGGGCGGACACCATATATTTT
CDR3 protein: CASSLALGGRADTIYF

clone size: few
J gene: TRBJ1-1
V gene: TRBV13
D gene: -
CDR3 DNA: TGTGCCAGCAGAACGGACAAGAACACTGAAGCTTTCTTT
CDR3 protein: CASRTDKNTEAFF

clone size: -
J gene: TRBJ2-5
V gene: TRBV2
D gene: TRBD1
CDR3 DNA: TGTGTCAGCAGTAAAGGACAGGAACAAGAGACCCAGTACTTC
CDR3 protein: CVSSKGQEQETQYF

clone size: -
J gene: TRBJ2-1
V gene: TRBV23-1
D gene: -
CDR3 DNA: TGCGCCAGCCTTAATGAGCAGTTCTTC
CDR3 protein: CASLNEQFF

clone size: -
J gene: TRBJ1-4
V gene: TRBV6-1
D gene: TRBD1
CDR3 DNA: TGTGCCAGCAGTCCCGGGACAGCTAATGAAAAACTGTTTTTT
CDR3 protein: CASSPGTANEKLFF

clone size: -
J gene: TRBJ2-7
V gene: TRBV7-3
D gene: -
CDR3 DNA: TGTGCCAGCAGCTTCCAATACGAGCAGTACTTC
CDR3 protein: CASSFQYEQYF

clone size: -
J gene: TRBJ1-5
V gene: TRBV6-1
D gene: -
CDR3 DNA: TGTGCCAGCAGTGAAGCTGAAGAGGGTTCTCAGCCCCAGCATTTT
CDR3 protein: CASSEAEEGSQPQHF